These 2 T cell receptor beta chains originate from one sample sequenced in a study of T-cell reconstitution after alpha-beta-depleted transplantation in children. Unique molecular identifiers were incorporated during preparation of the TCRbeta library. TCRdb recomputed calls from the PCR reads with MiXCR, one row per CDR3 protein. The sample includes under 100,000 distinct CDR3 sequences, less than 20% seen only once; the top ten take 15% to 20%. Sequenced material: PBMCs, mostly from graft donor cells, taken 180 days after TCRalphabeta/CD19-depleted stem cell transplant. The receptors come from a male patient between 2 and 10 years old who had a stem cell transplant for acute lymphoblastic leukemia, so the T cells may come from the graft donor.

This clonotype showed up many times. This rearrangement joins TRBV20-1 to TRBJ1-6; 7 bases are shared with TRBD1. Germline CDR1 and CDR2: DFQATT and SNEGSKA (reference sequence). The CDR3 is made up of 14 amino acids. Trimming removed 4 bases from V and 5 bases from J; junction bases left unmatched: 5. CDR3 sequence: CSATPGQNNSPLHF. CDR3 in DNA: TGCAGTGCTACTCCGGGACAGAATAATTCACCCCTCCACTTT.

CDR3 nucleotides: TGTGCCAGCAGTTCGAGGGTCCCTCGAGGGGAGACCCAGTACTTC. It encodes CASSSRVPRGETQYF. This rearrangement joins TRBV12-3 or TRBV12-4 to TRBJ2-5; D may be TRBD2 (5 bases). This CDR3 has 15 amino acids. Trimming cost V 4 bases and J 5 bases, with 17 bases left between them.